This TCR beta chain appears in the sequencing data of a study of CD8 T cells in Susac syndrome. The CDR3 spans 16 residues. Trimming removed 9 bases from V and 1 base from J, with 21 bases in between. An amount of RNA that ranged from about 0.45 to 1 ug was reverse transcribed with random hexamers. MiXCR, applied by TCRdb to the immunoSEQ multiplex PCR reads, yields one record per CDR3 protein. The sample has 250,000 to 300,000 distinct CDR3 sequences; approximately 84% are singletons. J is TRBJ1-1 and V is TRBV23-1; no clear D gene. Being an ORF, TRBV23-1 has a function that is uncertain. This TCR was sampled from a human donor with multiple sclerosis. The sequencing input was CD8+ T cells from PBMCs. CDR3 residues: CARSYFWEARNTEAFF. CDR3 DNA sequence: TGCGCCAGAAGTTATTTTTGGGAGGCCCGGAACACTGAAGCTTTCTTT.